The 15 T cell receptor beta chains in this list originate from one sample, sequenced in a study of early T cells in non-severe SARS-CoV-2 infection. TCRdb re-called the 5' RACE reads with MiXCR, one entry per CDR3 protein. The sample contains more than 20,000 distinct CDR3 sequences, roughly 6% of which appear only once. Material for sequencing was whole blood. The receptors derive from an adult who was a healthcare worker with PCR-confirmed SARS-CoV-2 infection or an uninfected control (not recorded which).

In this sample, this clonotype turned up many times. The V and J genes are TRBV25-1 and TRBJ1-1; TRBD1 matches at 7 bases. CDR3 size: 14 residues. V lost 7 bases and J lost 2; bases outside the gene matches: 7. Germline CDR1 MGHDK, CDR2 SYGVNS. The CDR3 nucleotides read TGTGCCAGCACACCGTGGGACAGCAACACTGAAGCTTTCTTT. It codes for CASTPWDSNTEAFF.

The J gene is TRBJ2-5, the V gene TRBV28; TRBD1 agrees at 8 bases. The CDR3 covers 15 residues. Unmatched junction bases numbered 7, after V lost 2 bases and J lost 5 bases. The V gene's germline CDR1 is MDHEN and CDR2 SYDVKM. The CDR3 DNA is TGTGCCAGCAGTTTACTCTCAGGGGGCGAGGAGACCCAGTACTTC. Its protein product is CASSLLSGGEETQYF.

This clonotype ranks as medium-sized (0.01 to 0.1%). The V and J genes are TRBV7-9 and TRBJ2-7, with D uncertain. The germline V and J ends were trimmed by 5 bases and 6 bases, with 11 bases remaining between them. Germline V gives CDR1 SEHNR, CDR2 FQNEAQ (reference sequence). The CDR3 extends over 12 amino acids. CDR3 DNA sequence: TGTGCCAGCAGCCTAGGCCCTATCGAGCAGTACTTC. This codes for CASSLGPIEQYF.

This clonotype was seen repeatedly, ten times or more. The genes are TRBV7-8 and TRBJ2-1, with D perhaps being TRBD1 or TRBD2 (5 bases each). Germline values: CDR1 SGHVS, CDR2 FQNEAQ. The CDR3 contains 15 residues. The V end lost 5 bases, the J end lost 11 bases, and 22 bases lay between the germline ends. The DNA of the CDR3 is TGTGCCAGCAGCCCCTTCCAGGGACCTGCCAGGAAGCAGTTCTTC. Protein product: CASSPFQGPARKQFF. Drawing the rest from reference TRBV7-8 and TRBJ2-1, the complete variable domain is GAGVSQSPRYKVAKRGQDVALRCDPISGHVSLFWYQQALGQGPEFLTYFQNEAQLDKSGLPSDRFFAERPEGSVSTLKIQRTQQEDSAVYLCASSPFQGPARKQFFGPGTRLTVL.

The J gene is TRBJ2-3, the V gene TRBV5-1, with D perhaps TRBD1 (6 bases). The CDR3 is 16 residues long. CDR1 and CDR2 (germline): SGHRS, YFSETQ. Trimming stripped 4 bases from V and 2 bases from J, with 17 bases between. Written as DNA, the CDR3 is TGCGCCAGCAGCCCAACCGCCGGGACACACACAGATACGCAGTATTTT. Protein product: CASSPTAGTHTDTQYF.

This clonotype has at least ten counts. The chain recombines TRBV5-1 with TRBJ2-3, with 13 bases matching TRBD2. V trimming: 3 bases; J trimming: 1 base; junction bases outside the gene matches: 8. This CDR3 is built from 18 residues. The germline V gene has CDR1 SGHRS and CDR2 YFSETQ. The CDR3 coding sequence is TGCGCCAGCAGCTCACGGACTAGCGGGGGCCAGCGCACAGATACGCAGTATTTT. It is translated as CASSSRTSGGQRTDTQYF.

By share, this clonotype ranks as medium-sized. This chain joins TRBV20-1 and TRBJ1-2, with D perhaps matching TRBD1 (5 bases). The CDR3 is made up of 15 amino acids. Trimming shortened V by 3 bases and J by 0 bases, and 14 bases separated the two germline ends. The V gene's germline CDR1 is DFQATT and CDR2 SNEGSKA (reference sequence). The CDR3 reads CSASPLGVTNYGYTF. CDR3 in DNA: TGCAGTGCTAGTCCTTTAGGGGTGACTAACTATGGCTACACCTTC.

This clonotype came up many times. The chain combines TRBV5-4 with TRBJ2-7; D not certain. Germline V CDR1 and CDR2: SGHNT, YYREEE (reference sequence). The CDR3 is 13 amino acids. With 2 bases removed from V and 3 bases from J, the gap between germline ends came to 9 bases. In nucleotides, the CDR3 is TGTGCCAGCAGCTTTTGGGCTAGCTACGAGCAGTACTTC. Translated, it gives CASSFWASYEQYF.

The chain couples TRBV15 to TRBJ2-6, with a tentative D call TRBD1 (5 bases). The ends were cut back, 1 base at V and 0 bases at J, with 16 bases in the middle. The CDR3 covers 19 residues. Germline loops: CDR1 LNHNV, CDR2 YYDKDF (reference sequence). The CDR3 sequence is CATSRGSGTGNSGANVLTF. The CDR3 DNA sequence: TGTGCCACCAGCAGAGGGTCGGGTACAGGCAACTCTGGGGCCAACGTCCTGACTTTC.

This clonotype occurred many times. The gene calls are TRBV5-1 and TRBJ2-7; D remains ambiguous. From germline, CDR1 is SGHRS and CDR2 YFSETQ. Trimming removed 4 bases at V and 3 bases at J, with 14 bases between. The CDR3 is made up of 14 amino acids. Here the CDR3 reads CASSLMDAYYEQYF. CDR3 sequence (DNA): TGCGCCAGCAGCCTGATGGACGCCTACTACGAGCAGTACTTC.

Only a few counts were recorded for this clonotype. This chain connects TRBV28 to TRBJ1-2; D perhaps matches TRBD1 (5 bases). The ends were cut back, 5 bases at V and 2 bases at J, with 9 bases in the middle. CDR3 length: 13 residues. CDR1 MDHEN and CDR2 SYDVKM come from the germline V gene. The CDR3 coding sequence is TGTGCCAGCAGTCAGACAGAGAACTATGGCTACACCTTC. Translation: CASSQTENYGYTF.

In its sample, this clonotype was seen a few times. CDR3 nucleotide sequence: TGTGCCAGCAGCCACCCGACTGTCACAGATACGCAGTATTTT. Its protein product is CASSHPTVTDTQYF. This chain connects TRBV27 to TRBJ2-3; no reliable D call. The V and J ends lost 6 bases and 2 bases respectively, with 12 bases between them. CDR1 and CDR2 from the germline V gene are MNHEY and SMNVEV (reference sequence). The CDR3 is 14 amino acids.

This clonotype appeared many times. The chain links TRBV19 to TRBJ2-3; no clear D. The V gene lost 8 bases and the J gene lost 0 bases, with 6 bases spanning the gap. Germline V lookup: CDR1 LNHDA, CDR2 SQIVND (reference sequence). This CDR3 is 12 amino acids long. DNA for the CDR3: TGTGCCAGTCGTGAAAGCACAGATACGCAGTATTTT. Translated, it gives CASRESTDTQYF.

In its sample, this clonotype was seen many times. The gene calls are TRBV7-9 and TRBJ2-1, with a possible D match to TRBD2 (5 bases). This CDR3 has 12 residues. The V end was cut by 2 bases, the J end by 9 bases, with 8 bases between. Germline V gene data show CDR1 as SEHNR and CDR2 as FQNEAQ (reference sequence). The CDR3 nucleotides read TGTGCCAGCAGCTTAACGGGGATTGAGCAGTTCTTC. Its protein product is CASSLTGIEQFF.

This clonotype was counted only a few times. The chain carries TRBV9 and TRBJ2-2; the D is unclear. The CDR3 sequence is 15 residues long. The V and J ends lost 4 bases and 2 bases respectively, with 12 bases between them. Germline CDR1 and CDR2: SGDLS and YYNGEE. CDR3 sequence: CASSMDLSNTGELFF. The CDR3 DNA sequence: TGTGCCAGCAGCATGGACCTATCAAACACCGGGGAGCTGTTTTTT.